This paragraph covers one T cell receptor beta chain sequence. As yet, its antigen is unknown. The CDR3 consists of 16 residues. CDR1 SGHRS and CDR2 YFSETQ come from the germline V gene. Deletions cut 4 bases from V and 0 bases from J, with 14 bases between. PCR was performed using 60 Vbeta and 13 Jbeta primers. Sequenced by immunoSEQ multiplex PCR; TCRdb stores in-frame clones only, minus some. The table shows about 85,000 clones, with 80% occurring only once. The data were obtained in a study of cytomegalovirus exposure and HLA in healthy donors. Study observations and caveats: Productive rates of about 87% or about 30% were seen for most TCR beta V segments in an earlier analysis.

The specimen was PBMCs. The source of this sequence is a woman in her fifties or sixties in good health and CMV-seropositive. The genes are TRBV5-1 and TRBJ2-1, with a tentative D call TRBD1 (5 bases). The CDR3 here is CASSPTALNSYNEQFF. The CDR3, as DNA: TGCGCCAGCAGCCCGACAGCCCTAAACTCCTACAATGAGCAGTTCTTC.